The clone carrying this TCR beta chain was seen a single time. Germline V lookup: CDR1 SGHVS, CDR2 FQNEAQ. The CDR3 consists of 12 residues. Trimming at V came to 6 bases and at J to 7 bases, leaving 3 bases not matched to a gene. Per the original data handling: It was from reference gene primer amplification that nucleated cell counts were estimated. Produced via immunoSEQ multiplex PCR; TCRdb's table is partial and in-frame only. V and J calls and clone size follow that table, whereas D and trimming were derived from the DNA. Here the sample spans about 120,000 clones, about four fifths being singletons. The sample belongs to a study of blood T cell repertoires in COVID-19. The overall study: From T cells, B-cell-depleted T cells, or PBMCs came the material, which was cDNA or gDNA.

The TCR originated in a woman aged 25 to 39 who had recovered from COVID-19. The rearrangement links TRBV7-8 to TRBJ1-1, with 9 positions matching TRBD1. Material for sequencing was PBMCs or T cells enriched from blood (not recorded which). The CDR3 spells CASRMDRGEAFF. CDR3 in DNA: TGTGCCAGCAGAATGGACAGGGGTGAAGCTTTCTTT.